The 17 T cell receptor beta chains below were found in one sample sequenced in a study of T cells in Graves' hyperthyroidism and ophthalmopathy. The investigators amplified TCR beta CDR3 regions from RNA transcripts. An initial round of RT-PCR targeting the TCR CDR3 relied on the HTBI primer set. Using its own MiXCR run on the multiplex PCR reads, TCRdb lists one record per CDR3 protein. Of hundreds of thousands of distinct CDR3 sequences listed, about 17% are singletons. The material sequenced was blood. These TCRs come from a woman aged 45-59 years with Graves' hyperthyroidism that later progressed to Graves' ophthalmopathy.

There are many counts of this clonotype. The CDR3 is CASSFRSAWSSYEQYF. For the CDR3, the DNA is TGTGCCAGCAGTTTCAGAAGTGCTTGGAGCTCCTACGAGCAGTACTTC. The chain combines TRBV12-3 or TRBV12-4 with TRBJ2-7; no clear D. CDR3 length equals 16 residues. V lost 3 bases and J 0 bases, leaving 15 bases between the germline ends.

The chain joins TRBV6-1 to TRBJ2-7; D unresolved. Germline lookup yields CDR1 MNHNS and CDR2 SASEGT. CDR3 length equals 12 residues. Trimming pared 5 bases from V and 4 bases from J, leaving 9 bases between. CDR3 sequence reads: CASSRGEYEQYF. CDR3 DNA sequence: TGTGCCAGCAGTCGTGGGGAATACGAGCAGTACTTC.

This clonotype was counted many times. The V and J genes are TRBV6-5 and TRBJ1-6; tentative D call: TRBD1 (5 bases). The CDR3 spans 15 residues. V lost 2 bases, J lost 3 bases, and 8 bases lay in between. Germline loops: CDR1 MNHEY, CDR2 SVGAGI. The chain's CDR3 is CASSYRGYYNSPLHF. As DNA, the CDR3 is TGTGCCAGCAGTTACAGGGGATACTATAATTCACCCCTCCACTTT.

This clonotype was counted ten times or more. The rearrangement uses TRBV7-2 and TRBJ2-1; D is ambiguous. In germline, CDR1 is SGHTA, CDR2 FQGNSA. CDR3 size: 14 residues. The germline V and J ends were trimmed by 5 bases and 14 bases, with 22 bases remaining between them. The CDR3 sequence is CASSPEVVSAPEFF. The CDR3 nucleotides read TGTGCCAGCAGCCCAGAAGTTGTCTCGGCCCCCGAGTTCTTC.

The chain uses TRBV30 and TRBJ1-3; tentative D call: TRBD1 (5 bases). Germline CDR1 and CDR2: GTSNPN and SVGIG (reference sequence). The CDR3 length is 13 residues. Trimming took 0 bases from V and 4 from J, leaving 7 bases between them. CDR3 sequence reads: CAWSVNRGNTIYF. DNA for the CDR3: TGTGCCTGGAGTGTAAACAGGGGAAACACCATATATTTT.

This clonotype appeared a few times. CDR3 in DNA: TGCGCCAGCAGCTTGTCCGGAAGCTCTGGGGCCAACGTCCTGACTTTC. Encoded protein: CASSLSGSSGANVLTF. This chain connects TRBV5-1 to TRBJ2-6; D ambiguous. V was clipped by 1 base and J by 0 bases, with 8 bases between them. This CDR3 comprises 16 residues. From germline, CDR1 is SGHRS and CDR2 YFSETQ.

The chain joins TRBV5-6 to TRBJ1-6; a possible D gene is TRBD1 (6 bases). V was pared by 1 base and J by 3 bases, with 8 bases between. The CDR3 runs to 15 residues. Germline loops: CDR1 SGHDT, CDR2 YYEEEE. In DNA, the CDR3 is TGTGCCAGCAGCTTGACAGGGATCTATAATTCACCCCTCCACTTT. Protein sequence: CASSLTGIYNSPLHF.

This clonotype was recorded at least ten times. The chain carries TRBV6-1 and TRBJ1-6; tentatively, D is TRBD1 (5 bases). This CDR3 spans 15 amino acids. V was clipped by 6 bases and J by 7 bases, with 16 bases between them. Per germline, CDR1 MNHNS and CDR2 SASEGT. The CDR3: CASRRLGARNSPLHF. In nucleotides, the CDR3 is TGTGCCAGCAGGCGGCTTGGGGCGCGGAATTCACCCCTCCACTTT.

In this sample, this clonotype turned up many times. The CDR3 sequence: CASRLLGQGRNSPLHF. CDR3 in DNA: TGTGCCAGCAGGCTACTGGGACAGGGGCGAAATTCACCCCTCCACTTT. The rearrangement links TRBV6-1 to TRBJ1-6; 10 bases align to TRBD1. The CDR3 is 16 residues long. Germline CDR1 is MNHNS and CDR2 is SASEGT. J was trimmed by 7 bases and V by 6 bases; bases with no gene match: 9.

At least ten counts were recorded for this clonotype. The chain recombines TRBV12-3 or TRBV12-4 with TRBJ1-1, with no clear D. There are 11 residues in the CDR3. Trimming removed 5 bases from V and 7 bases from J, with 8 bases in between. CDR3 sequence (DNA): TGTGCCAGCAGTCTCAAGCATGAAGCTTTCTTT. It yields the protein CASSLKHEAFF.

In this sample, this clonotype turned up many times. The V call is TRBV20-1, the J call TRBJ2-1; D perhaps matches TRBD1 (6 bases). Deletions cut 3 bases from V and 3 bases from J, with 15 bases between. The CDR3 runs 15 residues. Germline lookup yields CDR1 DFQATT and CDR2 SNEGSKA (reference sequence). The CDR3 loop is CSASTGTFHYNEQFF. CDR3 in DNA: TGCAGTGCTAGCACAGGGACATTCCACTACAATGAGCAGTTCTTC.

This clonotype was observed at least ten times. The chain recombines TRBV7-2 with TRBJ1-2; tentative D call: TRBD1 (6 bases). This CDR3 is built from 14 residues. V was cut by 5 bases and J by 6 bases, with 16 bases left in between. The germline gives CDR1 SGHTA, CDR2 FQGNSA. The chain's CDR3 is CASSPLQGGNGYTF. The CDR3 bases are TGTGCCAGCAGCCCACTACAGGGAGGCAATGGCTACACCTTC.

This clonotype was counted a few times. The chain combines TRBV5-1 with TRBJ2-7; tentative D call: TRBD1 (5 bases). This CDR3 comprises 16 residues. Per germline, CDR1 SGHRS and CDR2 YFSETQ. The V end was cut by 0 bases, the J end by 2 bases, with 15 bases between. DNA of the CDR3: TGCGCCAGCAGCTTGGAAACGACAGCTAACACCTACGAGCAGTACTTC. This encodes CASSLETTANTYEQYF.

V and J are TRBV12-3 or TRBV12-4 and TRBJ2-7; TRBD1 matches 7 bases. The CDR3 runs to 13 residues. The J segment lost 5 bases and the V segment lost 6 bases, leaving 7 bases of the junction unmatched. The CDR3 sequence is CASSLTGSHEQYF. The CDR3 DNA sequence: TGTGCCAGCAGCTTGACAGGGTCCCACGAGCAGTACTTC.

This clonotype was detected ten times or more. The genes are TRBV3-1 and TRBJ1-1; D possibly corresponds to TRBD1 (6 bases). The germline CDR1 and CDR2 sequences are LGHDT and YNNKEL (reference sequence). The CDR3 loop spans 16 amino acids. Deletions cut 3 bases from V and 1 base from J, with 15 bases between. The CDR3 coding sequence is TGTGCCAGCAGCCATTTCCTTCAGGGGAAGAACACTGAAGCTTTCTTT. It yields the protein CASSHFLQGKNTEAFF.

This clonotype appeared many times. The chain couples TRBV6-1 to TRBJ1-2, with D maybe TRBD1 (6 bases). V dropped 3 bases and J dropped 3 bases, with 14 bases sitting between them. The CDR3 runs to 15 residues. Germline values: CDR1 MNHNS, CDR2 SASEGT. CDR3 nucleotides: TGTGCCAGCAGTGATGGGGGACACCGATACTATGGCTACACCTTC. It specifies CASSDGGHRYYGYTF.

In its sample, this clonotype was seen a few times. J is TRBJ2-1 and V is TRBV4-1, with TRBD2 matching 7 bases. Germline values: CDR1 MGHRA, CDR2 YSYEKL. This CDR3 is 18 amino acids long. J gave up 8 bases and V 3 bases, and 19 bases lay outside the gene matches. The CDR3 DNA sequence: TGCGCCAGCAGCCAGGCCATCAATCCGGGACTACCTATTTATGAGCAGTTCTTC. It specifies CASSQAINPGLPIYEQFF.